This TCR beta chain came from a study of T cell repertoires in cytomegalovirus infection. Overall study: Public TCR beta signatures indicated both CMV infection and matching HLA type. Broader study findings: HLA-C-restricted CMV clonotypes gave the most frequent clonotype in two of eight donors.

In its sample, this clonotype was seen a few times. Its specificity is not known. Germline values: CDR1 SGHVT, CDR2 SQSDAQ. V shed 5 bases, J shed 1 base, and the junction held 7 bases outside the gene matches. This CDR3 has 16 amino acids. TCRdb ran MiXCR on the reads and lists one entry per CDR3 protein. The sample lists approximately 770,000 distinct CDR3 sequences, 25% to 30% seen once, with over 10% in the top ten. This clonotype originated in a human donor in good health (CMV status not recorded). Some clones in this sample may be carry-over from other donors' samples. Sequenced material: cultured CD8+ T cells from PBMCs, taken from culture after CMV antigen stimulation. V is TRBV7-4 and J is TRBJ2-2, with 7 bases matching TRBD1. The CDR3 sequence: CASSPRTGENTGELFF. DNA for the CDR3: TGTGCCAGCAGCCCCCGGACAGGAGAGAACACCGGGGAGCTGTTTTTT.